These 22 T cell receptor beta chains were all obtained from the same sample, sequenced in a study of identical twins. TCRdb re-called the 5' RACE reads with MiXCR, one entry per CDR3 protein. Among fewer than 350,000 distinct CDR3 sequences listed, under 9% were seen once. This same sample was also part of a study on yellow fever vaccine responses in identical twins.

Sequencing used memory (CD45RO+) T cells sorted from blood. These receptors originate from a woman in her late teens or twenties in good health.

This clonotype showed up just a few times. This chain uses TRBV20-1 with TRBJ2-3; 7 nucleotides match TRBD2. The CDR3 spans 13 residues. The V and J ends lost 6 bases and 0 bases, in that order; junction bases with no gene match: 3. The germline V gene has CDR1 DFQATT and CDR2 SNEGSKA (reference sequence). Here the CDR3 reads CSARGDSTDTQYF. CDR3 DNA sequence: TGCAGTGCCCGGGGGGACAGCACAGATACGCAGTATTTT.

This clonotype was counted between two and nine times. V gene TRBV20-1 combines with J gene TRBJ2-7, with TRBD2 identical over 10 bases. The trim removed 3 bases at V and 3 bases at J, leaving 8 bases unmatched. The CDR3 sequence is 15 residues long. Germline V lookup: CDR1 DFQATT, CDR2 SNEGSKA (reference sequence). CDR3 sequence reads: CSARATSGNFYEQYF. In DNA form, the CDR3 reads TGCAGTGCTAGGGCAACTAGCGGGAATTTCTACGAGCAGTACTTC.

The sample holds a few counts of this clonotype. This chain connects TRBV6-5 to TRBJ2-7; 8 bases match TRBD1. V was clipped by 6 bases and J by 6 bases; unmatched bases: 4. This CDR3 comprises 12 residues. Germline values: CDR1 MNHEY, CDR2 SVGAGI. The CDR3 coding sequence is TGTGCCAGCAGGCCCACAGGGGGCGAGCAGTACTTC. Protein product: CASRPTGGEQYF.

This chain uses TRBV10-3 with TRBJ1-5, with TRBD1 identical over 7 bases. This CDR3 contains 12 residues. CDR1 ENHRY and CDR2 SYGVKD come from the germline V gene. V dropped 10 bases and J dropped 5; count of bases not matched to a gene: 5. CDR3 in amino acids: CATGGRDQPQHF. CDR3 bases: TGTGCCACAGGGGGTCGGGATCAGCCCCAGCATTTT.

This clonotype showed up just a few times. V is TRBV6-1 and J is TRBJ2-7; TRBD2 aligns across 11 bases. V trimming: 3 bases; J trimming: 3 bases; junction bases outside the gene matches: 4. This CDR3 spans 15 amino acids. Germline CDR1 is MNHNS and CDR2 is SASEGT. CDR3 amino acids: CASSEGLADHYEQYF. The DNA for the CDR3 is TGTGCCAGCAGTGAGGGACTAGCGGACCACTACGAGCAGTACTTC.

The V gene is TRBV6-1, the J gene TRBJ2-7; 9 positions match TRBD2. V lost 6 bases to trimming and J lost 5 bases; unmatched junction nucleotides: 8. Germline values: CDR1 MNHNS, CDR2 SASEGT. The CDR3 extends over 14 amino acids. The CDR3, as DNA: TGTGCCAGCAGCCAAGGACTAGCGATCCACGAGCAGTACTTC. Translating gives CASSQGLAIHEQYF.

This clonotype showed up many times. CDR3 amino acids: CASSLVRLTYNEQFF. CDR3 nucleotide sequence: TGTGCCAGCAGTTTAGTTAGACTAACCTACAATGAGCAGTTCTTC. V gene TRBV12-3 or TRBV12-4 combines with J gene TRBJ2-1, with D possibly being TRBD2 (5 bases). This CDR3 has 15 residues. V was cut by 1 base and J by 2 bases, with 9 bases left in between.

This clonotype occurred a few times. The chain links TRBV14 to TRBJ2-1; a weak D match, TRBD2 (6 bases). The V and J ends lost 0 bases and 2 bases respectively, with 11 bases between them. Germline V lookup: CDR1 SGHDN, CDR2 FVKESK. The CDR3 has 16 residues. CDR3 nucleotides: TGTGCCAGCAGCCAAGATTGGGGGGACGCCTACAATGAGCAGTTCTTC. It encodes CASSQDWGDAYNEQFF.

The CDR3 DNA follows: TGTGCCAGCAGCCTCCTCCAGACTAGCGGGAATGACGAGCAGTACTTC. Its protein is CASSLLQTSGNDEQYF. The gene calls are TRBV5-6 and TRBJ2-7, with 11 bases identical to TRBD2. Per germline, CDR1 SGHDT and CDR2 YYEEEE. With V trimmed by 4 bases and J by 5 bases, 11 bases remained unmatched. The CDR3 is made up of 16 amino acids.

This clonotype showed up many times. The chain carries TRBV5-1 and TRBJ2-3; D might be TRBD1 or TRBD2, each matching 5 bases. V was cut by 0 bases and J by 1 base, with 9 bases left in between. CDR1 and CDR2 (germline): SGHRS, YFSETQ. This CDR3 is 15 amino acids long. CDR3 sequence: CASSLDGDRTDTQYF. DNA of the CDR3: TGCGCCAGCAGCTTGGATGGGGACCGCACAGATACGCAGTATTTT.

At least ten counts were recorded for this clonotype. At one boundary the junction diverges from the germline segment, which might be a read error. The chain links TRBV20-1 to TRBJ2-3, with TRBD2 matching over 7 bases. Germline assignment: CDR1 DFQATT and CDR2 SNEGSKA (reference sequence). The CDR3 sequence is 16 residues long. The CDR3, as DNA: TGCAGTGCCAGAGGCTCCAGCGGGACTAGCACAGATACGCAGTATTTT. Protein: CSARGSSGTSTDTQYF.

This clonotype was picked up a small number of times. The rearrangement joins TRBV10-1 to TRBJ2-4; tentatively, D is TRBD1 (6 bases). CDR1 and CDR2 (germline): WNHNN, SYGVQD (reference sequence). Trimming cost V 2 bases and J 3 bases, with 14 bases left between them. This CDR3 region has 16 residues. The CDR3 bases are TGCGCCAGCAGTGAGGGGGGCGGTGGTGACAAAAACATTCAGTACTTC. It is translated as CASSEGGGGDKNIQYF.

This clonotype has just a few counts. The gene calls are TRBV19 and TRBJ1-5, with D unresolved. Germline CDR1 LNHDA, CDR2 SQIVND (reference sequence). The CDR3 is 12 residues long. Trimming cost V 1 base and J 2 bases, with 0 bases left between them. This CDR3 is CASSIGNQPQHF. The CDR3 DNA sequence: TGTGCCAGTAGTATAGGCAATCAGCCCCAGCATTTT.

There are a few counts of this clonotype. CDR3 DNA sequence: TGTGCCAGCAGTGACTATGGCTACACCTTC. Its protein is CASSDYGYTF. The chain combines TRBV6-1 with TRBJ1-2; no clear D gene. The V gene lost 3 bases and the J gene lost 4 bases, with 0 bases spanning the gap. The CDR3 spans 10 residues. Germline CDR1 MNHNS, CDR2 SASEGT.

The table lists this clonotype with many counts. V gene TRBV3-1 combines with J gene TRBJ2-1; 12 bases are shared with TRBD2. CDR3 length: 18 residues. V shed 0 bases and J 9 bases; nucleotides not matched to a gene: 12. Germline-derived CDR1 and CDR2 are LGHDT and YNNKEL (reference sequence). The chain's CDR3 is CASSQESGLAGGPGEQFF. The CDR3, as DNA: TGTGCCAGCAGCCAAGAGAGTGGCCTAGCGGGAGGGCCCGGTGAGCAGTTCTTC.

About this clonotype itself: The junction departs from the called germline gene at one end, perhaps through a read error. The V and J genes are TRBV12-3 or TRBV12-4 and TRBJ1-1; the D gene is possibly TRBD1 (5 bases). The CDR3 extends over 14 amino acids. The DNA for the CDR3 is TGTGCCAGCAATGGCCAGGGTAGTGGGACTGAAACTTTCTTT. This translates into CASNGQGSGTETFF.

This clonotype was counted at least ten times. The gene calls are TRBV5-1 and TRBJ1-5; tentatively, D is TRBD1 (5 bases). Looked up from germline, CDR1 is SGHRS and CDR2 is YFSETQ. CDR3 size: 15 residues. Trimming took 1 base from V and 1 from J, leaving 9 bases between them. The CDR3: CASSLLPGSNQPQHF. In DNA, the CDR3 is TGCGCCAGCAGCTTGTTGCCAGGGAGCAATCAGCCCCAGCATTTT.

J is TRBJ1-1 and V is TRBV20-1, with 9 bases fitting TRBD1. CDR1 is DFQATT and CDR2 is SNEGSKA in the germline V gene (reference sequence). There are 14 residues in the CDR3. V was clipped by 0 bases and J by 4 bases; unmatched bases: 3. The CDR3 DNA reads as TGCAGTGCTAGAGATGGACAGGGGAGCACTGAAGCTTTCTTT. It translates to CSARDGQGSTEAFF.

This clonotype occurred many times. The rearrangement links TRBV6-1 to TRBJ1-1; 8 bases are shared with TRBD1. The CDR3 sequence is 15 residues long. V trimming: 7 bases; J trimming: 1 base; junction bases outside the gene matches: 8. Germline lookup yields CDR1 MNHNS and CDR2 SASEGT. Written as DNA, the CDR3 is TGTGCCAGCACCCCCGCCGGGACAGGGAACACTGAAGCTTTCTTT. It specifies CASTPAGTGNTEAFF.

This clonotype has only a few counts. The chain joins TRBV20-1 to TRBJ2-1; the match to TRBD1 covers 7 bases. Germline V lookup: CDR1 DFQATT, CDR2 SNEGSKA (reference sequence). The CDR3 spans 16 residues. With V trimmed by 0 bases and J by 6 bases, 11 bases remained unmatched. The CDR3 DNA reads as TGCAGTGCTAGAGATCGTAGGGGGCGAAAACCCAATGAGCAGTTCTTC. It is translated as CSARDRRGRKPNEQFF.

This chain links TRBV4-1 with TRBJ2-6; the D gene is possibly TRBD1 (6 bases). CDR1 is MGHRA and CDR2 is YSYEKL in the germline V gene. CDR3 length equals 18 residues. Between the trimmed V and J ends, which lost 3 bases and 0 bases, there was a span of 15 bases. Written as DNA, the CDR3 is TGCGCCAGCAGCCACCGGACAGATGGAAGCTCTGGGGCCAACGTCCTGACTTTC. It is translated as CASSHRTDGSSGANVLTF.

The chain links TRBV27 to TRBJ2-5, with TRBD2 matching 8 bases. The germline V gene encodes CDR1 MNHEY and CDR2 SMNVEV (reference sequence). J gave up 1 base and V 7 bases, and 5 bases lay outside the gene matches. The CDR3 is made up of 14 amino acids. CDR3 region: CASKVAGFQETQYF. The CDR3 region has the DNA TGTGCCAGCAAGGTAGCGGGGTTCCAAGAGACCCAGTACTTC.